The present TCR beta chain was sequenced within a study of blood T cells in healthy people across ages. Study observations and caveats: Per-million-T-cell TCR beta diversity fell roughly linearly with age.

With a J-beta primer mix and a sample-barcoded 5' primer, a second PCR ran roughly 6 to 11 cycles. Every cDNA molecule carried a tag from a template-switch adaptor bearing 12 random nucleotides. TCRdb recomputed calls from the 5' RACE reads with MiXCR, one row per CDR3 protein. This table has 800,000 to 950,000 distinct CDR3 sequences, approximately 32% appearing once. Germline V gives CDR1 MDHEN, CDR2 SYDVKM. J lost 6 bases, V lost 4 bases, and 3 bases had no gene match. CDR3 length: 13 residues. In this sample, this clonotype turned up a few times. The antigen remains unidentified. These data were likewise used in another study, on T cells of mothers and their children. That report notes: It was through the M1S primer of the second PCR that sample barcodes and 2-4 random nucleotides were added. Biologically related mothers and children overlapped slightly more than unrelated pairs, a non-significant difference.

The sequence was collected from a woman in her 40s in good health. The chain uses TRBV28 and TRBJ2-1, with TRBD1 matching over 7 bases. Sequenced: blood. CDR3 in amino acids: CASSSGQLNEQFF. In nucleotides, the CDR3 is TGTGCCAGCAGTTCGGGACAGCTCAATGAGCAGTTCTTC.